This TCR beta chain originates from a study of cytomegalovirus exposure and HLA in healthy donors (dated by TCRdb to 2016 to 2017). For context, the study as a whole: According to a later analysis, one platform produced both the roughly 110 validation repertoires and the 670 or so repertoires of the first cohort. The study aimed to test whether cataloging public T cell receptors could reveal signatures of past pathogen exposure. Besides the first cohort of around 670 subjects, a separate validation cohort made up of around 120 different subjects was used. To predict cytomegalovirus infection status, the study brought together high-throughput TCR immunosequencing, statistical association of individual TCRs with disease status, and machine learning.

Separate from the roughly 700-subject first cohort, the validation cohort of 90 to 150 subjects was the group to which the donors belonged. The CDR3 spans 14 residues, from the cysteine through the phenylalanine. Only CDR3 DNA is held: 42 bases, read in frame from base 1. In the germline V gene, CDR1 corresponds to LGHNT and CDR2 to FRNRAP. Here V drops 0 bases and J drops 8 bases, and the junction holds 3 bases not matched to any gene. Of note for this clone: There is no known antigen for this receptor. Qualities for individual bases were not recorded, and no much larger clone is one base off.

Libraries came from the immunoSEQ multiplex PCR assay. Turning to the authors' computational methods: A statistical classification framework was developed to diagnose cytomegalovirus status using the catalog of TCR beta chain sequences. Sourced from immuneACCESS, this table was stored by TCRdb with only in-frame sequences that have V and J called. A share of the clones is absent; for the studies checked, an unresolved V gene accounts for under half, and the remainder has no known explanation. V and J calls and clone size follow that table, whereas D and trimming were derived from the DNA. The sample table shows 300,000 to 350,000 clones, and roughly 87% are seen once. The top ten hold around 0.96% of the sample. On the study overall, not on this receptor specifically: A later analysis lacked HLA typing for the validation cohort, so it scored co-occurrence in that cohort across all 120 or so repertoires. The classifier was reported to diagnose cytomegalovirus status with high specificity and sensitivity in both the original cohort and the validation cohort. Most TCR sequences were seen in very few donors, while some public TCRs were found in many individuals. A later analysis found that TCRs clustered in the first cohort also tended to co-occur in the roughly 120 validation repertoires, with about 94% of cluster scores above 0. The study gave a list of 150 to 200 TCR beta chains associated with cytomegalovirus. The authors suggested that the approach could potentially be generalized to other disease states and immunological phenotypes. In vitro tests confirmed that a few of the cytomegalovirus-associated TCR beta chains recognize cytomegalovirus antigens.

The sequence was obtained from a man aged 25 to 40 in good health and CMV-seronegative. Sequencing was done on a sample of PBMCs. The rearranged segments are TRBV12-5 and TRBJ2-7; 11 bases in the junction line up with TRBD1. The nucleotides are TGTGCTAGTGGTTTGGTAAGGACAGGGGGCAAGCAGTACTTC. This codes for CASGLVRTGGKQYF.